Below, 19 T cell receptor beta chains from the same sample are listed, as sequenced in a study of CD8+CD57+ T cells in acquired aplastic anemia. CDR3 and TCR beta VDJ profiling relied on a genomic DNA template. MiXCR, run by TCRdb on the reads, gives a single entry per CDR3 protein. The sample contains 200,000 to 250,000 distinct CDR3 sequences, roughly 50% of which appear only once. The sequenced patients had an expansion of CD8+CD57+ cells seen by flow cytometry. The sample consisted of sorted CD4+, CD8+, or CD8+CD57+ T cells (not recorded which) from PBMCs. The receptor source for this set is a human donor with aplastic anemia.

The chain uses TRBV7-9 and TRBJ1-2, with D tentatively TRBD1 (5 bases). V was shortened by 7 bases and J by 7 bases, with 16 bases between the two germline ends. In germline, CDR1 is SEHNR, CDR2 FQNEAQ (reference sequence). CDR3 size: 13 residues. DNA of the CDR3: TGTGCCAGCAAACAAGGGGTTATCAGTGGCTACACCTTC. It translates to CASKQGVISGYTF.

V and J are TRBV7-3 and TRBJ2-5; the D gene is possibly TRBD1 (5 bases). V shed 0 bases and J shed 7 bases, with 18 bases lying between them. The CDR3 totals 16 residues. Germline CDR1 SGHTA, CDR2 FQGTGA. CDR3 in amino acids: CASSLTSSGRAGTQYF. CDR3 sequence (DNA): TGTGCCAGCAGCTTAACGAGTTCCGGCAGGGCCGGGACCCAGTACTTC.

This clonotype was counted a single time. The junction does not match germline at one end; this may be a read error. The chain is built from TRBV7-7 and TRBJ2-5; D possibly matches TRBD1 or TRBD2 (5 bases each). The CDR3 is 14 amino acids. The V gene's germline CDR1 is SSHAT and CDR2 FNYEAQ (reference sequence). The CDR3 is CAISLGVIQETQYF. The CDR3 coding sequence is TGTGCCATCAGCCTGGGGGTAATCCAAGAGACCCAGTACTTC.

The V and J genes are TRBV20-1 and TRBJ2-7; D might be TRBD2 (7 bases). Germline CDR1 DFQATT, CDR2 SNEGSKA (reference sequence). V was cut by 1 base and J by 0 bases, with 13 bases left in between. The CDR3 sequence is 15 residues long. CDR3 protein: CSARVGGASSYEQYF. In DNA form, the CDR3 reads TGCAGTGCTAGAGTTGGGGGGGCCAGCTCCTACGAGCAGTACTTC.

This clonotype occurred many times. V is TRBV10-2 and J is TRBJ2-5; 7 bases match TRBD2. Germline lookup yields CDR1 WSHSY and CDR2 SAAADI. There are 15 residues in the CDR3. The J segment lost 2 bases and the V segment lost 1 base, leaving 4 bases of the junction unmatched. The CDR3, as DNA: TGCGCCAGCAGTGAGTTGGGGGGGAGGCAAGAGACCCAGTACTTC. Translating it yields CASSELGGRQETQYF.

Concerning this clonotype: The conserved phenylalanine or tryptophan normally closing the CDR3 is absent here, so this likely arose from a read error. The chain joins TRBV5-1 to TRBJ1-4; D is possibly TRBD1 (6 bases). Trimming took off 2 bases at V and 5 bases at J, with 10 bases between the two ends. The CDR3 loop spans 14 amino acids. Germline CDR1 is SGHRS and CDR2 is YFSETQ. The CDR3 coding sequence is TGCGCCAGCAGCTTTACAGGGCCGAATGAAAAACTGTTTGTT. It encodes CASSFTGPNEKLFV.

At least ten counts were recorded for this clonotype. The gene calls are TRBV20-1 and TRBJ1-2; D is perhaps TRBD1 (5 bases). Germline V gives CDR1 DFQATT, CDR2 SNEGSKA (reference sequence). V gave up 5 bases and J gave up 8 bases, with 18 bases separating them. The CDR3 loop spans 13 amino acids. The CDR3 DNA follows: TGCAGTGCTCCGCCGGACATTGGGCTGGGCTACACCTTC. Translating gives CSAPPDIGLGYTF.

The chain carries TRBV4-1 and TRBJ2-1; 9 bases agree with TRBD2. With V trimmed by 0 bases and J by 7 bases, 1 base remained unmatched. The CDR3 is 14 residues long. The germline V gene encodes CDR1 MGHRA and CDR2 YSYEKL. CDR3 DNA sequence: TGCGCCAGCAGCCAAGAGCGGGGGGGTAATGAGCAGTTCTTC. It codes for CASSQERGGNEQFF.

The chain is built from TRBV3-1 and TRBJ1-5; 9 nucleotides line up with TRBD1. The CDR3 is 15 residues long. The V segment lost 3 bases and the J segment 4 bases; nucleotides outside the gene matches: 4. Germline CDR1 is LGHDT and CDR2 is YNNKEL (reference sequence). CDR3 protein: CASSHAGTGNQPQHF. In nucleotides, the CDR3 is TGTGCCAGCAGCCATGCCGGGACAGGGAATCAGCCCCAGCATTTT.

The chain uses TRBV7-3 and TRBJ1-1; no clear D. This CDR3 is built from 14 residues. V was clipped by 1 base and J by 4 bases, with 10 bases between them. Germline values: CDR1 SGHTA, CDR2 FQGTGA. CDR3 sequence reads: CASSLKPGGTEAFF. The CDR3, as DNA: TGTGCCAGCAGCTTAAAGCCGGGTGGCACTGAAGCTTTCTTT.

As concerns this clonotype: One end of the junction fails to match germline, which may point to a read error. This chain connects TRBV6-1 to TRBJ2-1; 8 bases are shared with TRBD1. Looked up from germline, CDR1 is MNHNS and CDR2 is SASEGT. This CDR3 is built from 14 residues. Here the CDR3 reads CASSTTGAYTEQFF. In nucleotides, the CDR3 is TGTGCCAGCAGTACGACAGGGGCTTACACTGAGCAGTTCTTC.

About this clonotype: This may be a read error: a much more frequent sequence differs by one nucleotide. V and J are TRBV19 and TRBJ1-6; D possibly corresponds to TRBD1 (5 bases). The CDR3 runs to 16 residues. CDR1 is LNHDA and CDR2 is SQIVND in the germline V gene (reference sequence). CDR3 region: CASSIGQTSYDSPLHF. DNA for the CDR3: TGTGCCAGTAGTATAGGACAGACCTCCTATGATTCACCCCTCCACTTT.

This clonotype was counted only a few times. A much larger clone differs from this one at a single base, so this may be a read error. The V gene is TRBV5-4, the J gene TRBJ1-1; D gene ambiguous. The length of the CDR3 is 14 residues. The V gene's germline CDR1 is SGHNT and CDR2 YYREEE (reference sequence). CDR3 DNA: TGTGCCTGCAGCTTGGCCGGCAGGTCCGCTGAAGCTTTCTTT. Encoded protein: CACSLAGRSAEAFF.

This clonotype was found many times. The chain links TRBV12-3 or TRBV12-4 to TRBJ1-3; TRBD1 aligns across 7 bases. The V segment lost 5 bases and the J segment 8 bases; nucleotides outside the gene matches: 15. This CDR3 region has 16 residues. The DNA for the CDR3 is TGTGCCAGCAGTCCCCGGGACGTCCAGGGGGTAGACACCATATATTTT. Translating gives CASSPRDVQGVDTIYF.

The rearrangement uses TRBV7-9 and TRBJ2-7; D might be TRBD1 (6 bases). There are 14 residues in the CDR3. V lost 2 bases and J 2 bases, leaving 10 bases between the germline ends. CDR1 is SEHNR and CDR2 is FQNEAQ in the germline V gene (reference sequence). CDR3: CASSLNWGPYEQYF. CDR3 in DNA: TGTGCCAGCAGCTTAAACTGGGGGCCCTACGAGCAGTACTTC.

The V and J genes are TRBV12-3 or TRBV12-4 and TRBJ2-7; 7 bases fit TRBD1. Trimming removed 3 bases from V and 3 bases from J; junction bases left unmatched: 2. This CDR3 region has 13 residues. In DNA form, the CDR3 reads TGTGCCAGCAGTTTTGGGACAGACTACGAGCAGTACTTC. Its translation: CASSFGTDYEQYF.

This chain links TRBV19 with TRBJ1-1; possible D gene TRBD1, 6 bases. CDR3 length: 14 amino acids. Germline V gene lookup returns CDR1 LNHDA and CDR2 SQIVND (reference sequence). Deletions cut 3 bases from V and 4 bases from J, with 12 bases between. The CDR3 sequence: CASSMNRVGTEAFF. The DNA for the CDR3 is TGTGCCAGTAGTATGAACAGGGTTGGCACTGAAGCTTTCTTT.

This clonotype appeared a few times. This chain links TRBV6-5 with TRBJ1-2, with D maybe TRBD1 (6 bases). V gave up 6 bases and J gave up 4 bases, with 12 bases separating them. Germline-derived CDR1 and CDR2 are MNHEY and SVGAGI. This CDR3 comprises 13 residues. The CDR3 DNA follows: TGTGCCAGCAGGGAGGGGGGGAGCTATGGCTACACCTTC. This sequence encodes CASREGGSYGYTF.

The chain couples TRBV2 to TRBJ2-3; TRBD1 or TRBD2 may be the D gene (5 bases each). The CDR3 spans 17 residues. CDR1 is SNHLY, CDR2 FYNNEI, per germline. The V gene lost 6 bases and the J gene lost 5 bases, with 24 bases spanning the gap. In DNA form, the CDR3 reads TGTGCCAGCAGCCAAGCCGCCGGGGCGGTCGGAGGAGATACGCAGTATTTT. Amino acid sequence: CASSQAAGAVGGDTQYF.